This T cell receptor beta chain emerged from a study of blood T cell repertoires in COVID-19. About the research overall: Collection of acute and convalescent COVID-19 samples took place in the United States, Italy and Spain.

In the source study's methods: Counts of nucleated cells, estimated from reference gene primer amplification, were obtained. Some clones are missing from TCRdb's copy, which holds only in-frame ones; the method was immunoSEQ multiplex PCR. Clone size and the V and J calls come from that table; the DNA yielded D and trimming. Of 130,000 or so clones listed, around nine tenths are singletons. Germline loops: CDR1 SGHAT, CDR2 FQNNGV. The V gene end was trimmed by 4 bases and the J gene end by 2 bases; junction bases not matched to a gene: 5. The CDR3 is 15 amino acids. Sequenced material: peripheral blood. This chain joins TRBV11-2 and TRBJ1-3, with TRBD1 matching 7 bases. This receptor was taken from a man in his fifties or sixties with COVID-19, enrolled during active disease. The CDR3 loop is CASSSDRVTGNTIYF. The DNA for the CDR3 is TGTGCCAGCAGCTCCGACAGGGTGACTGGAAACACCATATATTTT.